This T cell receptor beta chain was sequenced during a study of Tregs in tolerant kidney transplant recipients (dated by TCRdb to the late 2010s). With regard to the full study: The transplants used related donors with nonmyeloablative bone marrow transplantation, and mixed chimerism in the human trials was transient. TCRbeta sequencing was used in the study to identify donor-specific regulatory T cells before combined kidney and bone marrow transplantation, and the identified cells were then tracked after transplant.

On the study overall, not on this receptor specifically: For some patients the PCR primers changed over time, which made it impossible to compare the samples from those patients at the nucleotide level. Donor-specific Treg expansion exceeded global Treg expansion in tolerant patients, suggesting antigen-driven rather than nonspecific expansion. The study was limited by small patient numbers, and the findings need validation in larger populations and under other immunosuppression protocols. Biological reproducibility was not examined directly, but technical replication error appeared to be minimal. Expanding Tregs with activated donor B cells appeared to identify the most biologically relevant and donor-specific TCRbeta repertoire.

Taken with the paper, the label for time point translates to: blood sample drawn before combined kidney and bone marrow transplant. Unstimulated Tregs (CD4+CD25+CD127-), CD4+ non-Tregs (CD4+CD25-), CD4 and CD8 cells were FACS-sorted from thawed PBMCs. Patients were a few combined kidney and bone marrow transplant recipients from the ITN036ST trial, and only these trial subjects had samples available. Healthy control blood was separated into PBMCs by Ficoll density gradient and cryopreserved, and patient PBMCs were collected both before and after transplant. V ends up 7 bases short and J 4 bases short, with an unmatched junction base count of 9. From the germline V gene, CDR1 is MDHEN and CDR2 is SYDVKM. From the cysteine up to the phenylalanine, the CDR3 has a length of 14 residues. CDR3 DNA is the only sequence kept; it has 42 bases, read in frame from the first base. Genomic DNA was extracted from sorted cells with the QIAGEN DNeasy Blood and Tissue Kit for TCRbeta CDR3 sequencing. High-throughput TCRbeta CDR3 sequencing was carried out commercially through immunoSEQ, with PCR amplification with bias correction and internal controls included. Concerning the study's data processing: Unique productive TCRbeta sequences were defined by CDR3 nucleotide sequence where primers matched, and otherwise by CDR3 amino acid sequence together with Vbeta and Jbeta genes. To correct for sorting error, sequences found in more than one sorted population at a frequency ratio of 2:1 or less were discarded, and the remaining shared sequences were assigned to the population with the higher frequency. A sequence counted as donor-reactive if, in CFSE-low cells, the sequence had a frequency of at least 0.01% and was expanded at least 5-fold compared with unstimulated cells. Jensen-Shannon divergence, calculated on the top 100 TCRbeta sequences ranked by frequency, was used to quantify repertoire divergence. When a sample had multiple sequencing runs, each run was corrected for sorting error separately and the runs were then pooled. Here the immuneACCESS table is served through TCRdb, limited to in-frame sequences with V and J called. Missing clones are a known gap in these copies; in checked studies unresolved V genes cover under half, and the rest lacks a known reason. V and J calls and clone size follow that table, whereas D and trimming were derived from the DNA. This sample has tens of thousands of clones in its table, and approximately 93% of those were observed once. 0.46% of the sample lies in the top ten.

Remarks on this clone: The antigen it binds to is not known. Qualities for individual bases were not recorded, and no much larger clone is one base off.

This specimen was CD4+ T cells from blood, taken before the transplant. The receptor chain draws on TRBV28 and TRBJ2-7, and TRBD2 matches 8 of the central bases. This receptor was taken from a human donor who received a combined kidney and bone marrow transplant. The nucleotide sequence reads as follows: TGTGCCAGCACCCAAGCGGGGGTACTATACGAGCAGTACTTC. Its protein reads: CASTQAGVLYEQYF.